A single TCR beta chain is shown here with its context. The CDR3 has 15 amino acids. The germline CDR1 and CDR2 sequences are MNHEY and SVGAGI. V lost 7 bases to trimming and J lost 7 bases; unmatched junction nucleotides: 9. The data belong to a study of blood T cell repertoires in COVID-19. Sequencing was performed with immunoSEQ multiplex PCR; in TCRdb, only in-frame clones are kept and a portion is missing. The repertoire holds about 140,000 clones, with approximately 85% as singletons. The sequenced sample consisted of peripheral blood. The receptor was isolated from a man aged 50 or older with acute or convalescent COVID-19. The J gene is TRBJ1-6, the V gene TRBV6-5, with 8 bases aligning to TRBD1. CDR3 protein: CASTSGGAGNSPLHF. The DNA for the CDR3 is TGTGCCAGCACTTCAGGGGGCGCCGGGAATTCACCCCTCCACTTT.